This is a list of T cell receptor beta chains from one sample in a study of T cell repertoires in cytomegalovirus infection. TCRdb reprocessed the reads via MiXCR and lists one record per CDR3 protein. The sample contains 80,000 or so distinct CDR3 sequences, 20% to 30% of which appear only once. These TCRs are of unknown antigen specificity. The sequencing used CD8+ T cells from cultured PBMCs, collected from culture after CMV antigen stimulation. Receptor source: a human donor in good health (CMV status not recorded). Some clones in this sample may be carry-over from other donors' samples. CDR3s include the opening cysteine and the closing phenylalanine or tryptophan. The D gene is left open where the match is weak. Expanded clones are given a class, and other clones once, few, many or no size at all.

NA	NA	12	TRBV27	TRBJ2-7	TGTGCCAGCAGAGAGGGAACGGGAGAGCAGTACTTC	CASREGTGEQYF
few	NA	14	TRBV6-6	TRBJ1-5	TGTGCCAGCAGTTATGCGGATAGCAATCAGCCCCAGCATTTT	CASSYADSNQPQHF
few	NA	14	TRBV11-3	TRBJ2-1	TGTGCCAGCAGCTTTTTAGGGGATTACAATGAGCAGTTCTTC	CASSFLGDYNEQFF
NA	NA	15	TRBV24-1	TRBJ1-6	TGTGCCACCAGTGATCCAACAGGAGGTAATTCACCCCTCCACTTT	CATSDPTGGNSPLHF
many	NA	14	TRBV7-6	TRBJ1-1	TGTGCCAGCAGCGGGGACACCTTGAACACTGAAGCTTTCTTT	CASSGDTLNTEAFF
many	TRBD2	13	TRBV14	TRBJ2-5	TGTGCCAGCAGCCACTGGGAGGGAGAGACCCAGTACTTC	CASSHWEGETQYF
NA	TRBD2	13	TRBV27	TRBJ2-7	TGTACCAGCATGCGCGGGAGTAGTGACGAGCAGTACTTC	CTSMRGSSDEQYF
NA	TRBD2	15	TRBV6-8	TRBJ2-7	TGTGCCAGCAGTTACCCCCGGGAGGCAACCTACGAGCAGTACTTC	CASSYPREATYEQYF
NA	NA	14	TRBV14	TRBJ1-1	TGTGCCAGCAGCGGAACTGCAGGGCTTCCTGAAGCTTTCTTT	CASSGTAGLPEAFF
few	TRBD1	17	TRBV11-3	TRBJ1-1	TGTGCCAGCAGCCAAAAGCCCTTGACAGGGCGTAACACTGAAGCTTTCTTT	CASSQKPLTGRNTEAFF
few	NA	18	TRBV2	TRBJ2-1	TGTGCCAGCATGGGAGGGGGCTCGGAGGTGAGCTCCTACAATGAGCAGTTCTTC	CASMGGGSEVSSYNEQFF
NA	TRBD2	14	TRBV6-1	TRBJ2-1	TGTGCCAGCAGGGCCAGCGGGGGAGACAATGAGCAGTTCTTC	CASRASGGDNEQFF
few	NA	12	TRBV19	TRBJ1-1	TGTGCCAGTAGTATAGATGCGACTGAAGCTTTCTTT	CASSIDATEAFF
NA	NA	14	TRBV2	TRBJ2-7	TGTGCCAGCAGTGAAGCGGGGGCTACCTACGAGCAGTACTTC	CASSEAGATYEQYF
many	NA	14	TRBV11-2	TRBJ2-1	TGTGCCAGCAGCCCCCCCAGCGTGGCGGGAGAGCAGTTCTTC	CASSPPSVAGEQFF
few	NA	14	TRBV11-2	TRBJ1-3	TGTGCCAGCAGCTTAGGGACAGTTGGAAACACCATATATTTT	CASSLGTVGNTIYF
many	NA	15	TRBV29-1	TRBJ2-6	TGCAGCGCAAGGACTGGGGACTCTGGGGCCAACGTCCTGACTTTC	CSARTGDSGANVLTF
NA	NA	12	TRBV13	TRBJ2-5	TGTGCCACGGAGACAGACAAGGAGACCCAGTACTTC	CATETDKETQYF
NA	NA	15	TRBV5-1	TRBJ1-3	TGCGCCAGCAGCTTGGACGAATCCTCTGGAAACACCATATATTTT	CASSLDESSGNTIYF
many	TRBD1	14	TRBV6-1	TRBJ1-1	TGTGCCAGCAGTGAAGGGACAGGGGGCACTGAAGCTTTCTTT	CASSEGTGGTEAFF
NA	TRBD1	16	TRBV4-3	TRBJ2-7	TGCGCCAGCAGCCAAGATCTAGGGACAGGGGCCCCTGAGCAGTACTTC	CASSQDLGTGAPEQYF